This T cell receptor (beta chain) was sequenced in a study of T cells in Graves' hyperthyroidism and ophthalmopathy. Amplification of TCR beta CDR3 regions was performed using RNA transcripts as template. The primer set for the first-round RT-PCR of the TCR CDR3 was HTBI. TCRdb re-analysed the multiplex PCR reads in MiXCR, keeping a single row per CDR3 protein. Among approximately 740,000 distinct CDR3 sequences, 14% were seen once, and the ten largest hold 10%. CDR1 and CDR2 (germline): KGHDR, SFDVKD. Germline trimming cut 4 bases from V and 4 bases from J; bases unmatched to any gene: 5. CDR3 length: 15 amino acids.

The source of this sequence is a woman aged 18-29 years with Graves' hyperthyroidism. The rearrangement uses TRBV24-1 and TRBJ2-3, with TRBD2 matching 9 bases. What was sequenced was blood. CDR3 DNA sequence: TGTGCCACCAGTGAGCCAGCGGGGGGTCCAGATACGCAGTATTTT. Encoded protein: CATSEPAGGPDTQYF.